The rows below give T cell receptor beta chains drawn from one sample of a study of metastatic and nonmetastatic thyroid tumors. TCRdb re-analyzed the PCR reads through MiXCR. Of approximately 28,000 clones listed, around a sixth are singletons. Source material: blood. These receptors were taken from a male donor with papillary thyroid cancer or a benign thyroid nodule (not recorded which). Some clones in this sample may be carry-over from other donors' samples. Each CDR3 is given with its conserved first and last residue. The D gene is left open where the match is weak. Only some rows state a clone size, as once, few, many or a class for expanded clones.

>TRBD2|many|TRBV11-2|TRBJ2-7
TGTGCCAGCAGTCCGGGGCCCGGGGGGATCTACGAGCAGTACTTC
CASSPGPGGIYEQYF
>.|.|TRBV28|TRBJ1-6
TGTGCCAGCAGCCCTGACCTCAGGTCACCCATACACTTT
CASSPDLRSPIHF
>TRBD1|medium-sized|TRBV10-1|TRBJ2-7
TGCGCCAGCAGTCCCCAACAGGGGGCTGCCTACGAGCAGTACTTC
CASSPQQGAAYEQYF
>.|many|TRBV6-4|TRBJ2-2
TGTGCCAGCGCGACCTTTAGCGGGAACACCGGGGAGCTGTTTTTT
CASATFSGNTGELFF
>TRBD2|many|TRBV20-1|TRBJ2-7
TGCAGTGCTAAAACCGGGACTAGCGGGGGCCAGGTCTTCTTC
CSAKTGTSGGQVFF
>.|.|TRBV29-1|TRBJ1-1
TGCAGCGTTCTAAGCCGGGGCCCCAGTACCGAAGCTTTCTTT
CSVLSRGPSTEAFF
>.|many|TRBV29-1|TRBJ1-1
TGCAGCGTTGAAGTCCGGGGCCTGAAGGGGACTGAAGCTTTCTTT
CSVEVRGLKGTEAFF
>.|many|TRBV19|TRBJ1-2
TGTGCCAGTAGTATCTGGGGACGGAACTATGGCTACACCTTC
CASSIWGRNYGYTF
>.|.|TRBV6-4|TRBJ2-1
TGTGCCAGCTCACCGGGGGAGACCGAAGAGCAGTTCTTC
CASSPGETEEQFF
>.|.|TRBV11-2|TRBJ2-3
TGTGCCAGCAGCTTAGTAGGGTACCCCACAGATACGCAGTATTTT
CASSLVGYPTDTQYF
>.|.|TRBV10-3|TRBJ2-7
TGTGCCATCAGTGTGGGGGCGGGAAGCTCCTACGATCAGTACTTC
CAISVGAGSSYDQYF
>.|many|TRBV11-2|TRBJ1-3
TGTGCCAGCAGGACGAGTGAAGGAAACACCATATATTTT
CASRTSEGNTIYF
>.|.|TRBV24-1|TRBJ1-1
TGTGCCACCAGTCAACCAGCGGAAACTGAAGCTCTCTTT
CATSQPAETEALF
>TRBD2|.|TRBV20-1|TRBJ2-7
TGCAGTGCAGACCCGACTAGCGGGAGTACCTACGAGCAGTACTTC
CSADPTSGSTYEQYF
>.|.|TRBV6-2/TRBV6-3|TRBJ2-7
TGTGCCAGCAGTTACTCGATCGTGGTTCCCGTGGGGCGGTCCTACGAGCAGTACTTC
CASSYSIVVPVGRSYEQYF
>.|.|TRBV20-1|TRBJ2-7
TGCAGTGCAAGGACCGGGCGCGAGCAGTACTTC
CSARTGREQYF
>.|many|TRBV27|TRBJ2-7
TGTGCCAGCAGTTTATCAGGCAGGACCTACGAGCAGTACTTC
CASSLSGRTYEQYF
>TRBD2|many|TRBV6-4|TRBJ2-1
TGTGCCAGCAGTGCGGCGGGAGATCCGAGCGATGAGCAGTTCTTC
CASSAAGDPSDEQFF
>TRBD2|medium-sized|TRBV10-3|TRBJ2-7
TGTGCCATCAGCCCTCGGACTAGCGGGGGCTACGAGCAGTACTTC
CAISPRTSGGYEQYF
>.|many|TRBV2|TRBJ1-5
TGTGCCAGCAGTGGGGGGGAGGATCAGCCCCAGCATTTT
CASSGGEDQPQHF
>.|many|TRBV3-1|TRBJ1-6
TGTGCCAGCAGCCAAGGGGGGACATTAAATAATTCACCCCTCCACTTT
CASSQGGTLNNSPLHF
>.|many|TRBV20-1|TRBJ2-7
TGCAGTGTCCCCTTCAAGGGCTACGAGCAGTACTTC
CSVPFKGYEQYF
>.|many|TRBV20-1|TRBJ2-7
TGCAGCCAAAGGGGAAGGCGGAGCTACGAGCAGTACTTC
CSQRGRRSYEQYF
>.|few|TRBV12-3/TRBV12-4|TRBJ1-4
TGTGCCAGCAGTTACGAAACAGGGATTAACAGTGAAAAACTGTTTTTT
CASSYETGINSEKLFF
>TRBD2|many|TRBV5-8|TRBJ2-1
TGTGCCAGCAGCTTACTTCGGAGGGTAGCGGGAGATGAGCAGTTCTTC
CASSLLRRVAGDEQFF
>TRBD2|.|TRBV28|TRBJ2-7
TGTGCCAGCAGTTTGCCGGAGAAGCGGGAGTCCCAGCAGTACTTC
CASSLPEKRESQQYF
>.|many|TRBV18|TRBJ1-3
TGTGCCAGCTCACTGACAGACTCTGGAAACACCATATATTTT
CASSLTDSGNTIYF
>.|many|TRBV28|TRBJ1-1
TGTGCCACGAAAGGGACTGCAATGCGCGACACTGAAGCTTTCTTT
CATKGTAMRDTEAFF
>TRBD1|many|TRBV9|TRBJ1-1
TGTGCCAGCAGCGCAGTCCCGGGACAGGGGAGGAACACTGAAGCTTTCTTT
CASSAVPGQGRNTEAFF
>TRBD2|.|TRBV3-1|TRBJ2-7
TGTGCCAGCAGCCCACGGGGACTAGCGGGAGGTGCCTACGAGCAGTACTTC
CASSPRGLAGGAYEQYF
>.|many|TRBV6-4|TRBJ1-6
TGTGCCAGCAGTGACCTTCGATCACCCCTCCACTTT
CASSDLRSPLHF
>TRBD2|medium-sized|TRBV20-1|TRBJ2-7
TGCAGTGCTAGAGCCCATAGCGGGAGGGACTACGAGCAGTACTTC
CSARAHSGRDYEQYF
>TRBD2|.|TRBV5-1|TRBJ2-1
TGCGCCAGCACGGCCGCTAGTAGCGGGGGCTACAATGAGCAGTTCTTC
CASTAASSGGYNEQFF
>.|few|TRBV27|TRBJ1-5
TGTGCCAGCAGTTTAGGACACAATCAGCCCCAGCATTTT
CASSLGHNQPQHF
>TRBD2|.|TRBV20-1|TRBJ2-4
TGCAGTGCTAGAGATCAAATTGGCGGGGGAGACAAAAACATTCAGTACTTC
CSARDQIGGGDKNIQYF
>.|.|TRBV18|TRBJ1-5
TGTGTCAACTCACCAGACAGGAACCAGCCCCAGCATTTT
CVNSPDRNQPQHF
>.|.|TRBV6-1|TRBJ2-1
TGTGCCAGCGTCGCGCAGGCCGCAGGGTCCGATGAGCATTTCTTC
CASVAQAAGSDEHFF
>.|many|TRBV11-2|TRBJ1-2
TGTGCCAGCAGCTCCCATTTACAAATTAACTATGGCTACACCTTC
CASSSHLQINYGYTF
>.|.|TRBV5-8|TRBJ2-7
.
CASSPYFGPITSEQYF
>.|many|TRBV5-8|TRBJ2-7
TGTGCCAGCAGCTTGCGTACCGACTACGAGCAGTACTTC
CASSLRTDYEQYF
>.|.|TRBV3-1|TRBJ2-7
TGTGCCAGCAGCCAAGATGTGGGGGACGAGCAGTACTTC
CASSQDVGDEQYF
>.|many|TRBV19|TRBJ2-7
TGTGCCAGTAGTATTGGGCTCCTTGGTCTGGAGCAGTACTTC
CASSIGLLGLEQYF
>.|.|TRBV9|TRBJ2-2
TGTGCCAGCAGCGTGGCGGTTTACCCGCCGAACACCGGGGAGCTGTTTTTT
CASSVAVYPPNTGELFF
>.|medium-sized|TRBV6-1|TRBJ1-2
TGTGCCAGTGGTTACAGGTCGGCAGCCTATGGCTACACCTTC
CASGYRSAAYGYTF
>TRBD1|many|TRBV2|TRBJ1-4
TGTGCCAGCAGTTTGACAGGGCCGGAAAAACTGTTTTTT
CASSLTGPEKLFF
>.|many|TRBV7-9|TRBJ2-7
TGTGCCAGCAGCTTAGCGGGGTCCGGGCCAAAAAACGAGCAGTACTTC
CASSLAGSGPKNEQYF
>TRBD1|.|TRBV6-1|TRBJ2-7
TGTGCCAGCAGCCTTGGGACAGGGCCCGGGTACGAGCAGTACTTC
CASSLGTGPGYEQYF
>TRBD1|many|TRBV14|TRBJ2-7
TGTGCCAGCAGCCAATTCCGAGACAGGGTCGACGAGCAGTACTTC
CASSQFRDRVDEQYF
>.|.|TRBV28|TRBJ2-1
TGTGCCAGCATCATAGGCCAGGGCTATGAGCAGTTCTTC
CASIIGQGYEQFF
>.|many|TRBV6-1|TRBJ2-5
TGTGCCAGCAGTGGATCCGGAGGAGAAATCAAAGAGACCCAGTACTTC
CASSGSGGEIKETQYF
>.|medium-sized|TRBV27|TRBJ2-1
TGTGCCAGCAGAATCTACCGGAGCTCCTACAATGAGCAGTTCTTC
CASRIYRSSYNEQFF
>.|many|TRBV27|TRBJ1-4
TGTGCCAGCAGTTTAACAGGGCTCAATGAAAAACTGTTTTTT
CASSLTGLNEKLFF
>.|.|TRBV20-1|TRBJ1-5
TGCAGTGCTAGAGAACAGATTAGCAATCAGCCCCAGCATTTT
CSAREQISNQPQHF
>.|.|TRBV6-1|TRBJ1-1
TGTGCCAGCTGCTCCTCGGGGGCTGGGAGCACTGAAGCTTTCTTT
CASCSSGAGSTEAFF
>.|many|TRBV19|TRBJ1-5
TGTGCCAGTAGAGTGGGTGGTAGCAATCAGCCCCAGCATTTT
CASRVGGSNQPQHF
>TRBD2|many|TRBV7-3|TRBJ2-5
TGTGCCAGCAGCCGGGGGGTGACGGGCCGGGAGACCCAGTACTTC
CASSRGVTGRETQYF
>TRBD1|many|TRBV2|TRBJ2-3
TGTGCCAGCCAAGGGACAGGGAGTGGAGATACGCAGTATTTT
CASQGTGSGDTQYF